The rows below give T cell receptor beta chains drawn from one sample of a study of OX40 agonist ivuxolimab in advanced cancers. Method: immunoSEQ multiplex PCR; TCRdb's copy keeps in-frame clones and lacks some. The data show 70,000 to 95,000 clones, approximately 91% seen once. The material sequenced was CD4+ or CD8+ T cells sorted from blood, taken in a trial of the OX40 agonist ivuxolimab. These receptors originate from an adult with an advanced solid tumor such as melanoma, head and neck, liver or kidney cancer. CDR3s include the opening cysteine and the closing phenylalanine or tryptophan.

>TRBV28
CASSFGDSGANVLTF
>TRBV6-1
CASSRLAGAADTQYF
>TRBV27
CASSLSFGELFF
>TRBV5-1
CASSLGGQEAFF
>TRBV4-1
CASSRPGGTEAFF
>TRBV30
CAWSVLAVSDEQYF
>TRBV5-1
CASSLGQGGGLAATDTQYF
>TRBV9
CASSVGAPPNTQYF
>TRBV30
CAWGGTEAFF
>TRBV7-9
CASSLGQGMGVNTEAFF
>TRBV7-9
CASRLGQGNIQYF
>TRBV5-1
CASSFTPRDDYGYTF
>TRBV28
CASSMGQSIEKLFF
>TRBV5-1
CASSYRGTGVDTEAFF
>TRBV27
CASSQQGQGGQTQYF
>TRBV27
CASSPGLAGGRPDTQYF
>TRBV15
CATSREGGSKETQYF
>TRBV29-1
CSVGQMNTEAFF
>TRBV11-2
CASRPWDRGVDTQYF
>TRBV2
CASSKDGASTDTQYF
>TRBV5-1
CASSGTGSTDTQYF
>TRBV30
CAWKANSPLHF
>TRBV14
CASSQVPGIYGYTF
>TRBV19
CASSIGRTSYGYTF
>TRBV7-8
CASSPILDYNSPLHF
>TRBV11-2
CASSLEGFRGDTQYF
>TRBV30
CAWSVLRGSGNTIYF
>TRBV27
CASSLYRGAEAFF
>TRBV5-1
CASSWAGQSSYEQYF
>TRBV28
CASSRTSAWHEQFF
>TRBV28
CASSLWESGREEQYF
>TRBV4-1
CASSQGRTPGTDTQYF
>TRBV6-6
CASNYMNGELFF
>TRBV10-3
CAISETGDHSNQPQHF
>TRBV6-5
CASKVNRGHNQPQHF
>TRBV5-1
CASSLGDINTEAFF
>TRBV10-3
CAIRGNNEQFF
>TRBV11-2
CASSFGGLAGDEQYF
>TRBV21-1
CASSKGLAATLYNEQFF
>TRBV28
CASSSWDTDQETQYF
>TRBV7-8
CATRTTNEKLFF
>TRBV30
CAYNEQFF
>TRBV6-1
CASSERPDQPQHF
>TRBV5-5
CASSGRTGRAFF
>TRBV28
CASSPPPGLGGYTF
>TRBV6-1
CASSPRTGVDYGYTF
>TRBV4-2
CASSLAGASDTQYF
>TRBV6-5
CASSPTGTNYGYTF
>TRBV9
CASSVGGGQSGDIQYF
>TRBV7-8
CASSLSRALRNTEAFF
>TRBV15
CATSMGSSSYEQYF